The clone carrying this TCR beta chain appeared once. The data originate from a study of blood T cell repertoires in COVID-19. About the research overall: Italy, Spain and the United States were the sources of the convalescent and acute COVID-19 samples. Nucleic acid was either cDNA or gDNA, and it came from T cells, B-cell-depleted T cells, or PBMCs.

Participants were aged roughly 18 to 95 years, lived in around 25 US areas, and enrolled virtually. Resolution of symptoms, clearance, or two negative PCRs was present in recovered Cohort 3 donors. Unmatched junction bases numbered 18, after V lost 2 bases and J lost 2 bases. The germline V gene encodes CDR1 MDHEN and CDR2 SYDVKM. CDR3 size: 20 residues. Only in-frame clones appear in the TCRdb table, and some are missing; sequencing was by immunoSEQ multiplex PCR. The sample lists roughly 400,000 clones, 90% occurring once. The source is a man aged 18 to 29 who had recovered from COVID-19. The specimen was PBMCs or T cells enriched from blood (not recorded which). V is TRBV28 and J is TRBJ2-3; the match to TRBD2 covers 8 bases. The CDR3 DNA sequence: TGTGCCAGCAGTTTACCCCCTGGGGGACTGGCGGGAGGTTCCACAGATACGCAGTATTTT. Its translation: CASSLPPGGLAGGSTDTQYF.